This T cell receptor beta chain was obtained from a study of T cell clones after liver transplantation. Overall study context: Subjects received no induction therapy and standard immunosuppression until randomization at 12-24 months post-transplant. At least one year of complete immunosuppression withdrawal without enzymes over twice normal defined tolerance. Samples came pre-transplant, pre-randomization before withdrawal, and post-randomization after withdrawal ended. Study conclusions and caveats: Donor-reactive sequences fell more than third party-reactive ones, suggesting partial deletion.

With respect to this clone: Its antigen is currently unknown.

The CDR3 spans 13 residues. Trimming pared 4 bases from V and 10 bases from J, leaving 14 bases between. CDR1 and CDR2 from the germline V gene are LGHNA and YNFKEQ. Assay used: immunoSEQ multiplex PCR; TCRdb lists only in-frame clones, some missing. The sample has roughly 10,000 clones, approximately 82% seen once. The receptor comes from a human patient who received a liver transplant. The graft donor may have given rise to some T cells. The V call is TRBV4-2, the J call TRBJ2-1, with D maybe TRBD2 (5 bases). Sequences were derived from CD8+ T cells from blood, sampled at the 22-month timepoint. CDR3 sequence: CASSLLEGGEQFF. The DNA for the CDR3 is TGTGCCAGCAGCCTACTTGAGGGCGGCGAGCAGTTCTTC.